The clone carrying this T cell receptor beta chain was counted many times. Its target is not known. These data are taken from a study of identical twins. Findings of the study overall: Potential partial confounding of zero-insertion analyses by invariant MAIT and iNKT cells was noted. Models came in too low on out-of-frame TCR alpha sharing in monozygotic twins.

With template switching, a universal primer site was added, and the cDNA carried unique molecular identifiers. Each CDR3 protein gets one entry after TCRdb re-called the 5' RACE reads with MiXCR. The data hold under 350,000 distinct CDR3 sequences, with nearly 9.5% observed a single time. The sample was also reused in another study, on yellow fever vaccine responses in identical twins. As that study records: Vaccine-induced T cell responses in twins were reportedly observed to appear partly convergent, partly personalized.

The sample comprised CD8+ T cells sorted from blood. The source is a woman aged 18-30 years in good health.

This chain's CDR3 is CASSTGLDSYNEQFF. As DNA, the CDR3 is TGTGCCAGTAGTACCGGACTGGACTCCTACAATGAGCAGTTCTTC. The rearrangement links TRBV19 to TRBJ2-1, with D possibly matching TRBD2 (5 bases). From germline, CDR1 is LNHDA and CDR2 SQIVND (reference sequence). The CDR3 covers 15 residues. The V gene lost 4 bases and the J gene lost 0 bases, with 10 bases spanning the gap.